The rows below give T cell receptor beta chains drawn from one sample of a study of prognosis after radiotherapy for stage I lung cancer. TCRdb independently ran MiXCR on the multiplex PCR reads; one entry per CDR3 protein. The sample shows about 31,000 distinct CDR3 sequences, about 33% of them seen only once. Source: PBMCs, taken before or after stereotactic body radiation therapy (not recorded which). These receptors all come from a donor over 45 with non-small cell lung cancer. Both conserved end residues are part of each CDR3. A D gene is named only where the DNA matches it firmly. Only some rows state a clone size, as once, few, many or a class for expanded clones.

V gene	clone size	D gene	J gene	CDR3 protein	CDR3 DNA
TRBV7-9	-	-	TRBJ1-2	CASSPQNSGEASYGYTF	TGTGCCAGCAGCCCGCAAAACAGTGGGGAAGCCTCCTATGGCTACACCTTC
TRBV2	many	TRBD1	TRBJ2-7	CASSEKRQGFYEQYF	TGTGCCAGCAGTGAAAAGCGACAGGGGTTCTACGAGCAGTACTTC
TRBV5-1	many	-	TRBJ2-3	CASSPGQLTQYF	TGCGCCAGCAGCCCAGGACAGCTTACGCAGTATTTT
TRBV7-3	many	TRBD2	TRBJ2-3	CASSATSGSGTDTQYF	TGTGCCAGCAGCGCGACTAGCGGGAGTGGCACAGATACGCAGTATTTT
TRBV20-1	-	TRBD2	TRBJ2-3	CSATSLAGVSDTQYF	TGCAGTGCAACCTCACTAGCGGGAGTATCAGATACGCAGTATTTT
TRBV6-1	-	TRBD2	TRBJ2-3	CASGLLARYTDTQYF	TGTGCCAGCGGCCTACTAGCGCGATACACAGATACGCAGTATTTT
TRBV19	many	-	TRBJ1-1	CASSIEGMAEAFF	TGTGCCAGTAGTATTGAGGGGATGGCTGAAGCTTTCTTT
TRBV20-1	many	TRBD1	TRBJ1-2	CSVQGARYGYTF	TGCAGTGTTCAGGGGGCGAGGTATGGCTACACCTTC
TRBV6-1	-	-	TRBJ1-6	CASSAGPYNSPLHF	TGTGCCAGCAGCGCCGGGCCCTATAATTCACCCCTCCACTTT
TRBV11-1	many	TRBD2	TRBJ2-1	CASSTRTSGSDEQFF	TGTGCCAGCAGCACACGGACTAGCGGGTCGGATGAGCAGTTCTTC
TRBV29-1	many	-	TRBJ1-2	CSVSEAPDYGYTF	TGCAGCGTTTCCGAAGCCCCGGACTATGGCTACACCTTC
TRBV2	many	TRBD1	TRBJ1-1	CASRTTGTLNTEAFF	TGTGCCAGCAGGACGACAGGGACCTTGAACACTGAAGCTTTCTTT
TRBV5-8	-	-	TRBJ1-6	CASIQPWGPPNSPLHF	TGTGCCAGCATCCAGCCGTGGGGGCCGCCGAATTCACCCCTCCACTTT
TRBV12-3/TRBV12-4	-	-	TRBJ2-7	CASSPGTREQYF	TGTGCCAGCAGTCCCGGGACGAGGGAGCAGTACTTC
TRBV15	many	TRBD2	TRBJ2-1	CATSRARAGVQNEQFF	TGTGCCACCAGCAGAGCTAGGGCGGGAGTGCAGAATGAGCAGTTCTTC
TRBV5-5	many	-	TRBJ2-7	CASSQDSYEQYF	TGTGCCAGCAGCCAGGACAGCTACGAGCAGTACTTC
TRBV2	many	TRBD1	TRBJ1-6	CASTGQGADNSPLHF	TGTGCCAGCACGGGACAGGGGGCAGATAATTCACCCCTCCACTTT
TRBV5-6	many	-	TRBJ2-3	CASSLGPQIPTYTQYF	TGTGCCAGCAGCTTGGGACCCCAGATACCCACTTATACGCAGTATTTT
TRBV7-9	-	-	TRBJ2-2	CASSLGAASRGTGELFF	TGTGCCAGCAGCTTAGGGGCCGCTAGCCGGGGGACCGGGGAGCTGTTTTTT
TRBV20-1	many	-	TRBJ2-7	CSARDATYEQYF	TGCAGTGCTAGAGATGCAACCTACGAGCAGTACTTC
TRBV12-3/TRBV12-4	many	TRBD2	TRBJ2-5	CASRGGRVDETQYF	TGTGCCAGCAGGGGAGGGAGGGTCGACGAGACCCAGTACTTC
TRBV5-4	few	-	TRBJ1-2	CASSLWGARGYTF	TGTGCCAGCAGCTTGTGGGGCGCACGTGGCTACACCTTC
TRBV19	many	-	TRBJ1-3	CASSPARGTGNTIYF	TGTGCCAGTAGTCCTGCGAGAGGGACTGGAAACACCATATATTTT